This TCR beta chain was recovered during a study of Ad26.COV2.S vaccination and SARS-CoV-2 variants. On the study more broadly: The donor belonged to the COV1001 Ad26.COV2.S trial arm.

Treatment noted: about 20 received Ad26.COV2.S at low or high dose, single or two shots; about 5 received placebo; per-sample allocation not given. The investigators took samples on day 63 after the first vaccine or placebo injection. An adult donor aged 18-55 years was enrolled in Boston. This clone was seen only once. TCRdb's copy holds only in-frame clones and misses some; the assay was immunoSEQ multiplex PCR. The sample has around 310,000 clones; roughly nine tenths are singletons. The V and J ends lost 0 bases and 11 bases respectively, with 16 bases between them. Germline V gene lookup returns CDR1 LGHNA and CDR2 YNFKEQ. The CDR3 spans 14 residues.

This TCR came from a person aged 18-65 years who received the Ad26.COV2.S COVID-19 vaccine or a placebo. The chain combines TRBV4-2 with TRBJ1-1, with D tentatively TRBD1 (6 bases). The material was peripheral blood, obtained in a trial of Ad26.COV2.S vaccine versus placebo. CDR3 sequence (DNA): TGTGCCAGCAGCCAAGAGAATCGGGGGGGGCATGCTTTCTTT. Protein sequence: CASSQENRGGHAFF.